This TCR beta chain stems from a study of identical twins. This clonotype came up a few times. TCRdb processed the 5' RACE reads anew with MiXCR; each CDR3 protein has one entry. The repertoire holds around 250,000 distinct CDR3 sequences, about 8.3% seen once, with less than 4% in the top ten. Trimming pared 5 bases from V and 1 base from J, leaving 21 bases between. The CDR3 runs 17 residues. The germline V gene encodes CDR1 LGHDT and CDR2 YNNKEL (reference sequence). The same specimen was also included in a second study, on yellow fever vaccine responses in identical twins.

Sequencing input: CD8+ T cells sorted from blood. This chain connects TRBV3-1 to TRBJ2-7; tentatively, D is TRBD2 (6 bases). The clonotype was recovered from a young woman in good health. The CDR3 sequence: CASSRAIWRDGSYEQYF. CDR3 DNA sequence: TGTGCCAGCAGCAGAGCTATCTGGAGGGACGGGTCCTACGAGCAGTACTTC.